This T cell receptor (beta chain) was obtained from a study of Ad26.COV2.S vaccination and SARS-CoV-2 variants (dated by TCRdb to the early 2020s). At the level of the whole study: Vaccine-arm donors came from COV1001, a multicentre, randomized, double-blind, placebo-controlled phase I-IIa trial of Ad26.COV2.S in healthy adults. A total of approximately 32 samples were included in the TCR-sequenced set, comprising approximately 20 Ad26.COV2.S vaccine recipients, 5 placebo recipients and 8 SARS-CoV-2 convalescent individuals. Blinding of investigators to trial group allocation was maintained during experiments and outcome assessment. Trial participants were randomized into five groups of five: low-dose or high-dose Ad26.COV2.S given once or twice, or placebo on both occasions. Dosing of Ad26.COV2.S was intramuscular, at either 5x10^10 or 1x10^11 viral particles, delivered as one shot or as two shots spaced 56 days apart. The specificity and breadth of SARS-CoV-2-reactive T cell receptors after Ad26.COV2.S vaccination were assessed by TCRbeta repertoire sequencing.

Comment on this clone: The target of this receptor is not known. Base-call qualities are not available, and no considerably larger clone is one nucleotide away.

The treatment or condition label on this specimen signifies: over 15 received Ad26.COV2.S at low or high dose, single or two shots; roughly five received placebo; per-sample allocation not given. Repertoires of vaccine and placebo recipients were sequenced from samples taken on day 63 after the first injection. In Cohort 1b, 25 adults aged 18-55 years were enrolled at a single site in Boston, USA, between 29 July and 7 August 2020. As a vaccine, Ad26.COV2.S was a replication-incompetent adenovirus type 26 vector that expressed a prefusion-stabilized SARS-CoV-2 spike protein derived from the original Wuhan strain. General conclusions and limits of the study: Non-spike TCR breadth was comparable between vaccine and placebo recipients, consistent with the vaccine containing only spike. The authors noted that total T cell responses may have been underestimated by the TCR breadth and depth analyses. The study was not powered for comparison of responses between vaccine doses or regimens. Ad26.COV2.S recipients had higher spike-specific TCR breadth than placebo recipients (P = 0.0014). After vaccination, substantial breadth of spike-specific CD8+ and CD4+ T cell responses was reported.

Inclusive of the bounding cysteine and phenylalanine, the CDR3 is 14 residues long. Just CDR3 DNA is preserved here, 42 bases in frame from base 1. V is trimmed back by 4 bases and J by 5 bases, and the junction contains 5 bases that no gene match accounts for. The germline V gene provides CDR1 SGHTA and CDR2 FQGNSA. The immunoSEQ Assay was the method used to sequence TCRbeta CDR3 regions. After extraction, genomic DNA underwent amplification by bias-controlled multiplex PCR, followed by high-throughput sequencing. In the source study's methods: To quantify the absolute abundance of every unique TCRbeta CDR3 region, sequences were collapsed and filtered. Usable DNA was measured by amplifying reference genes present in all nucleated cells, and TCRbeta template counts were normalized to that usable DNA to estimate T cell fraction. Repertoire TCRs were annotated as SARS-CoV-2-specific by exact matching of V gene, CDR3 amino acid sequence and J gene to a known reactive TCR set. The reference SARS-CoV-2 TCR set came from MIRA and was filtered for enrichment in COVID-19-positive ImmuneCODE repertoires, removing public or cross-reactive TCRs. Drawing on the MIRA antigens, annotated TCRs were analysed further at the level of specific ORF or position within ORF. Breadth was defined as annotated unique rearrangements over total unique productive rearrangements; depth was the summed frequency of those rearrangements. Group comparisons of TCR breadth used two-sided Wilcoxon rank-sum tests. In its TCRdb copy, this immuneACCESS table keeps in-frame sequences only and misses some clones. Where compared with another copy, unresolved V genes explain less than half of these, and the others have no known cause. That table furnishes V, J and clone size, whereas the DNA furnished D and trimming. Here the sample has around 250,000 clones; around nine tenths occur a single time. The ten biggest clones cover just under 3% of the sample.

This chain joins TRBV7-2 to TRBJ2-1; TRBD1 matches 7 bases in the middle. The clonotype was recovered from a person aged 18-65 years who received the Ad26.COV2.S COVID-19 vaccine or a placebo. The sequenced sample was peripheral blood, obtained in a trial of Ad26.COV2.S vaccine versus placebo. Here is the DNA: TGTGCCAGCAGCTATCTGACAGGGAACAATGAGCAGTTCTTC. This translates into CASSYLTGNNEQFF.